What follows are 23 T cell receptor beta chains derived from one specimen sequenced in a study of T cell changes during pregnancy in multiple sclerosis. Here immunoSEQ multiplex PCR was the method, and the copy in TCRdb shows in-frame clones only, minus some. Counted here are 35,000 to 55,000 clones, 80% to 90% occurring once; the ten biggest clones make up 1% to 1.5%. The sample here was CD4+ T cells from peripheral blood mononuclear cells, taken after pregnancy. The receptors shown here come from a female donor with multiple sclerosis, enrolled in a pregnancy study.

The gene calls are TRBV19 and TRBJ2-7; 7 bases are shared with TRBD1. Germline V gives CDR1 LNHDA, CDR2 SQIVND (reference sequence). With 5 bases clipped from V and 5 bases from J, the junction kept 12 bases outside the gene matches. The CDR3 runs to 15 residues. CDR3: CASSATGTAPDEQYF. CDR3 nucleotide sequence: TGTGCCAGTAGTGCGACCGGGACAGCCCCTGACGAGCAGTACTTC.

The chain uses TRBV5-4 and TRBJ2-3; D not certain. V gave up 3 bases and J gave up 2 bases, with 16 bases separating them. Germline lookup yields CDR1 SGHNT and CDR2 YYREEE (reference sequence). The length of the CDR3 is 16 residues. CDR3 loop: CASSSRLGSSTDTQYF. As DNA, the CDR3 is TGTGCCAGCAGCTCCCGTCTAGGTTCCTCCACAGATACGCAGTATTTT.

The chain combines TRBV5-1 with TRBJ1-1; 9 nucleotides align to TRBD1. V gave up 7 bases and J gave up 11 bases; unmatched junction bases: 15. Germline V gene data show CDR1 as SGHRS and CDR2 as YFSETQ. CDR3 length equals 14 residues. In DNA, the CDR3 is TGCGCCAGCTATAGGGACAGGGAAGGGAGCGACGCTTTCTTT. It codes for CASYRDREGSDAFF.

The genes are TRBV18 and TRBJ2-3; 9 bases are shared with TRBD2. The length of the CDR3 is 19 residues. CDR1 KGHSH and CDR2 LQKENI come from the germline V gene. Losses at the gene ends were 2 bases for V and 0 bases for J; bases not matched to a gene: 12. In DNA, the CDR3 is TGTGCCAGCTCACCAACCAATCCCGGCCTAGCGGGGAGCACAGATACGCAGTATTTT. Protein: CASSPTNPGLAGSTDTQYF.

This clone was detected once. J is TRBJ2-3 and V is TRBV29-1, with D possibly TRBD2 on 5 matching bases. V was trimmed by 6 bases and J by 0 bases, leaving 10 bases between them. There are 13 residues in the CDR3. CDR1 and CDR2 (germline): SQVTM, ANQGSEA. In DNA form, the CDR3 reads TGCAGCGTCATCGGGGTCAGCACAGATACGCAGTATTTT. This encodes CSVIGVSTDTQYF.

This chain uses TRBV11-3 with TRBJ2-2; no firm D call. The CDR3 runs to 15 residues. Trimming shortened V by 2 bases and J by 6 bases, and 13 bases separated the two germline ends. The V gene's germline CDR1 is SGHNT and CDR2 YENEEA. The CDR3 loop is CASSLNGAGAGELFF. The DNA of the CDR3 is TGTGCCAGCAGCTTAAACGGAGCCGGTGCCGGGGAGCTGTTTTTT.

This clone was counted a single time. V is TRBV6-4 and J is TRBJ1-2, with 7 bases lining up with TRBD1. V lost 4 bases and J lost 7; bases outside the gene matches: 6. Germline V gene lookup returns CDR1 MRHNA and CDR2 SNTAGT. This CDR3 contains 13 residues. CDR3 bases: TGTGCCAGCAGTGCGACAGGGAATGGTGGCTACACCTTC. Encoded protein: CASSATGNGGYTF.

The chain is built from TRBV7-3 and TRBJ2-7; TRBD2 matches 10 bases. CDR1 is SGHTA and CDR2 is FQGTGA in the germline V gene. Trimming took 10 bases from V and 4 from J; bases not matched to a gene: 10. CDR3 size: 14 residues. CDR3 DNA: TGTGCCACTTCGTTAGCGGGAGGTATATACGAGCAGTACTTC. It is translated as CATSLAGGIYEQYF.

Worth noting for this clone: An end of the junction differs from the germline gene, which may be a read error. This chain's CDR3 is CASSLGLAITDTQYF. CDR3 bases: TGTGCTAGCAGCTTAGGACTAGCGATTACAGATACGCAGTATTTT. The chain employs TRBV7-7 and TRBJ2-3, with 9 positions matching TRBD2. Germline V CDR1 and CDR2: SSHAT, FNYEAQ (reference sequence). CDR3 size: 15 residues.

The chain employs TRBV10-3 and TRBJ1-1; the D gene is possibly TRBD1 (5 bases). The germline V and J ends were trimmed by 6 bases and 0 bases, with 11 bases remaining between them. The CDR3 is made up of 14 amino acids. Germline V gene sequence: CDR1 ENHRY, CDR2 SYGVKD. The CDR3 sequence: CAIRRTGMNTEAFF. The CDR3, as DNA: TGTGCCATCAGGAGAACAGGAATGAACACTGAAGCTTTCTTT.

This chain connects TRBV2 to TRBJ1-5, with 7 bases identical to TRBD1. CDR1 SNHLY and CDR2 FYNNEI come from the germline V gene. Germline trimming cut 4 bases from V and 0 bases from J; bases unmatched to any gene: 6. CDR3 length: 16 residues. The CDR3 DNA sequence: TGTGCCAGCAGTGGGACAGGCAGCCTTAGCAATCAGCCCCAGCATTTT. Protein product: CASSGTGSLSNQPQHF.

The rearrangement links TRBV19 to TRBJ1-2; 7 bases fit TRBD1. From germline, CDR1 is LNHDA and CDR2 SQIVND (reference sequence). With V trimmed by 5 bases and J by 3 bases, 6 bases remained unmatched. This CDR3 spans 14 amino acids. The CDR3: CASSRTGIHYGYTF. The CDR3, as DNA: TGTGCCAGTAGTCGGACAGGCATCCACTATGGCTACACCTTC.

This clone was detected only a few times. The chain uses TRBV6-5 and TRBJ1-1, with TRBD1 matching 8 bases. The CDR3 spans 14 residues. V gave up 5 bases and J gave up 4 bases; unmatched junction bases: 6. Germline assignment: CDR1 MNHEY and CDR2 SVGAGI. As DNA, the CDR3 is TGTGCCAGCAGTATTTCCAGGGGGCGCACTGAAGCTTTCTTT. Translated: CASSISRGRTEAFF.

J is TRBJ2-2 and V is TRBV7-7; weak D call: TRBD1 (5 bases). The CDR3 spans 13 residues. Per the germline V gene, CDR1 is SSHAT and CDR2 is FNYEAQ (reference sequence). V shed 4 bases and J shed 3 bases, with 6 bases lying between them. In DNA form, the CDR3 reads TGTGCCAGCAGCTCCAGGGACACCGGGGAGCTGTTTTTT. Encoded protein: CASSSRDTGELFF.

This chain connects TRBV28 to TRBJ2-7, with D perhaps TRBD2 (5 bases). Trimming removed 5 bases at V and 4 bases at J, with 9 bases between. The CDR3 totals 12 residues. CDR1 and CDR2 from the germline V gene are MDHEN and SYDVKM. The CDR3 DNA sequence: TGTGCCAGCAGTCAAAGCGGATACGAGCAGTACTTC. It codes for CASSQSGYEQYF.

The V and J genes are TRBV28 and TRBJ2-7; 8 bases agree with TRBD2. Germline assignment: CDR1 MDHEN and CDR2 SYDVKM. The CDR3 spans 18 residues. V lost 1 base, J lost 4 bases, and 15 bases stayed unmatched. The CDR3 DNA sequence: TGTGCCAGCAGTTTATCCGCCAGCGGGAGCTTTTTTCGGTACGAGCAGTACTTC. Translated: CASSLSASGSFFRYEQYF.

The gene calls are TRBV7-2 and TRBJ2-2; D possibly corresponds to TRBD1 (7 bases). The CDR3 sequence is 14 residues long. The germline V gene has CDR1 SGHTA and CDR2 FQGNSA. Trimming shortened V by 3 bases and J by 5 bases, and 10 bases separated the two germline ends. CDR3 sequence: CASSFSGGTGELFF. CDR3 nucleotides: TGTGCCAGCAGCTTCTCAGGGGGGACCGGGGAGCTGTTTTTT.

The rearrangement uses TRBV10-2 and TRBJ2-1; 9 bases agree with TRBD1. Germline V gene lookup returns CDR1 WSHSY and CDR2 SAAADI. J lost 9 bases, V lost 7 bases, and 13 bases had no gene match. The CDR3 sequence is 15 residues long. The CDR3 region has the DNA TGCGCCAGCAACGCTGGGGGACAGGGCCGAGGTGAGCAGTTCTTC. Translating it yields CASNAGGQGRGEQFF.

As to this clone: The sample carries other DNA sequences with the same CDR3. The CDR3 DNA reads TGCGCCAGCAGCCAAGCGGACAGGGGCGACTACGAGCAGTACTTC. Its translation: CASSQADRGDYEQYF. The rearrangement links TRBV4-3 to TRBJ2-7, with 9 nucleotides matching TRBD1. The CDR3 contains 15 residues. Germline-derived CDR1 and CDR2 are LGHNA and YSLEER. V shed 1 base, J shed 3 bases, and the junction held 4 bases outside the gene matches.

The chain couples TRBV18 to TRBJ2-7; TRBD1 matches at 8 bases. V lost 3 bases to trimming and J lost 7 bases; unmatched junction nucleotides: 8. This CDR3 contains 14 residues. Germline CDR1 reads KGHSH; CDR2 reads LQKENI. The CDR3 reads CASSPSRGPEEQYF. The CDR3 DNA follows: TGTGCCAGCTCACCCAGCAGGGGGCCAGAAGAGCAGTACTTC.

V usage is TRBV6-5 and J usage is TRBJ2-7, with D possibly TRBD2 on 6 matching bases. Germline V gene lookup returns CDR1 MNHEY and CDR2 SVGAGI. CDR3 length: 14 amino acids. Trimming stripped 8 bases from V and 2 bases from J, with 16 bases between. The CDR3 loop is CASRDSSGPYEQYF. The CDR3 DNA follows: TGTGCCAGCCGGGATAGTAGCGGCCCCTACGAGCAGTACTTC.

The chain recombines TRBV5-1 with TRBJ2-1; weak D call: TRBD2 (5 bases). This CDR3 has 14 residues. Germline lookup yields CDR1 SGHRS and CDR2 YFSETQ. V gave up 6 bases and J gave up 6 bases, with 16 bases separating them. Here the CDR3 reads CASTTEVFSNEQFF. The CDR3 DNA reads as TGCGCCAGCACTACGGAGGTTTTTAGCAATGAGCAGTTCTTC.

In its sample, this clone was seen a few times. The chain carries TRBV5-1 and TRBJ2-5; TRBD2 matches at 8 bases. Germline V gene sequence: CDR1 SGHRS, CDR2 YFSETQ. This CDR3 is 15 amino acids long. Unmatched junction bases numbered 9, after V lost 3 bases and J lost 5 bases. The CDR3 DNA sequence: TGCGCCAGCAGCTCCGCTAGCGGGCTGGGGGAGACCCAGTACTTC. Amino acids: CASSSASGLGETQYF.